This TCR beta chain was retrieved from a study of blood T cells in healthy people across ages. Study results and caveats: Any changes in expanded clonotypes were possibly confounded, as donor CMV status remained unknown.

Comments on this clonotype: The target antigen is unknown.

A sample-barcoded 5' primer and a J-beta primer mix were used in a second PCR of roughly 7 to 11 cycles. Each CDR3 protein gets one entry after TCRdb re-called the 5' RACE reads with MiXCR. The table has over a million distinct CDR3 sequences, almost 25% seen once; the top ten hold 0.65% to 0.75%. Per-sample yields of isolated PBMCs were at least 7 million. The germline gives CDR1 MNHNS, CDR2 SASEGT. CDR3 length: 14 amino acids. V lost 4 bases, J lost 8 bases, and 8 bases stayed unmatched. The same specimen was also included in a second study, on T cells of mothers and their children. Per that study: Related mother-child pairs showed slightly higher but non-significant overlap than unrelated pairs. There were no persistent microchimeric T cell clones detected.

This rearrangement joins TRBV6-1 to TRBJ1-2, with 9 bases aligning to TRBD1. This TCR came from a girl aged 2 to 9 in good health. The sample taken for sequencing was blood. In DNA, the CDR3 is TGTGCCAGCAGTGGGTTCGGGACAGGGAAGGGCTACACCTTC. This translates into CASSGFGTGKGYTF.